Listed here are 27 T cell receptor beta chains from one sample, sequenced in a study of cytomegalovirus exposure and HLA in healthy donors listed by TCRdb under 2017. The library was built by means of the immunoSEQ multiplex PCR assay. The multiplex PCR relied on a mix of 60 forward primers for TCR Vbeta segments and 13 reverse primers for TCR Jbeta segments. TCRdb took over this immuneACCESS table, retaining in-frame rearrangements with V and J assigned. Such tables are incomplete; in checked studies, under half of the missing clones stem from an unresolved V gene, and the remainder is unexplained. The sample's own table lists tens of thousands of clones. The ten largest clones take up roughly 9.6% of the sample. Sequencing was done on a sample of PBMCs. The receptors here all came from a woman between 45 and 60 years old in good health and CMV-seropositive.

The chain joins TRBV30 to TRBJ2-1, with a weak D call TRBD1 (6 bases). Germline V lookup: CDR1 GTSNPN, CDR2 SVGIG (reference sequence). The CDR3 extends over 14 amino acids. The CDR3, as DNA: TGTGCGTGTGCAAAACGGGACACTTACAATGAGCAGTTCTTC. It translates to CACAKRDTYNEQFF.

Comment on this clone: In the same sample, other DNA sequences code for this CDR3. In nucleotides, the CDR3 is TGTGCCAGCCGGGACAGGGTGGTAACTGAAGCTTTCTTT. Amino acid sequence: CASRDRVVTEAFF. The chain is built from TRBV28 and TRBJ1-1; TRBD1 agrees at 9 bases. Trimming removed 8 bases from V and 5 bases from J; junction bases left unmatched: 6. This CDR3 region has 13 residues. CDR1 is MDHEN and CDR2 is SYDVKM in the germline V gene.

J is TRBJ2-5 and V is TRBV7-7, with 11 bases matching TRBD1. The J call may not be correct, given that the DNA end is closer to TRBJ2-7. The germline V gene has CDR1 SSHAT and CDR2 FNYEAQ (reference sequence). The CDR3 length is 15 residues. This CDR3 is CASSFGTGGTYEQYF. CDR3 sequence (DNA): TGTGCCAGCAGCTTCGGGACAGGGGGGACCTACGAGCAGTACTTC.

The CDR3: CASSWVRGPSGNTIYF. The CDR3 DNA reads TGTGCCAGCAGCTGGGTCAGGGGACCCTCTGGAAACACCATATATTTT. This chain joins TRBV13 and TRBJ1-3; possible D gene TRBD1, 6 bases. This CDR3 is 16 amino acids long. V was clipped by 4 bases and J by 0 bases, with 13 bases between them. Germline V gene lookup returns CDR1 PRHDT and CDR2 FYEKMQ (reference sequence).

The chain employs TRBV30 and TRBJ2-2; D not resolved. The CDR3 sequence is 14 residues long. The V gene's germline CDR1 is GTSNPN and CDR2 SVGIG (reference sequence). V shed 0 bases and J shed 4 bases, with 9 bases lying between them. The CDR3 is CAWSVLTITGELFF. As DNA, the CDR3 is TGTGCCTGGAGTGTACTAACGATCACCGGGGAGCTGTTTTTT.

The gene calls are TRBV20-1 and TRBJ2-7, with D tentatively TRBD1 (5 bases). The V end was cut by 4 bases, the J end by 6 bases, with 7 bases between. The germline V gene has CDR1 DFQATT and CDR2 SNEGSKA (reference sequence). The length of the CDR3 is 10 residues. CDR3 bases: TGCAGTGCTATCCAGGGCGAGCAGTACTTC. Its translation is CSAIQGEQYF.

The chain carries TRBV9 and TRBJ2-5; 12 bases are shared with TRBD2. The CDR3 loop spans 17 amino acids. Germline CDR1 SGDLS, CDR2 YYNGEE. J gave up 5 bases and V 4 bases, and 12 bases lay outside the gene matches. The CDR3 spells CASSPGLAGGPWETQYF. The CDR3 DNA reads as TGTGCCAGCAGCCCCGGGCTAGCGGGGGGGCCATGGGAGACCCAGTACTTC. Drawing the rest from reference TRBV9 and TRBJ2-5, the complete variable domain is DSGVTQTPKHLITATGQRVTLRCSPRSGDLSVYWYQQSLDQGLQFLIQYYNGEERAKGNILERFSAQQFPDLHSELNLSSLELGDSALYFCASSPGLAGGPWETQYFGPGTRLLVL.

This sequence joins TRBV6-5 and TRBJ1-1, with D maybe TRBD1 (5 bases). The CDR3 extends over 13 amino acids. Per germline, CDR1 MNHEY and CDR2 SVGAGI. Trimming left V 5 bases short and J 1 base short, with 8 bases between. This CDR3 reads CASSTQGNTEAFF. The CDR3 nucleotides read TGTGCCAGCAGTACCCAGGGGAACACTGAAGCTTTCTTT.

The gene calls are TRBV7-9 and TRBJ2-7; tentatively, D is TRBD1 (6 bases). The V and J ends lost 2 bases and 6 bases respectively, with 14 bases between them. The CDR3 is 14 amino acids. Germline V gene lookup returns CDR1 SEHNR and CDR2 FQNEAQ (reference sequence). The CDR3 loop is CASSLSSGASEQYF. For the CDR3, the DNA is TGTGCCAGCAGCTTATCGTCAGGGGCTAGCGAGCAGTACTTC.

This chain uses TRBV29-1 with TRBJ2-7; TRBD1 matches 10 bases. CDR1 and CDR2 from the germline V gene are SQVTM and ANQGSEA. This CDR3 region has 12 residues. V shed 7 bases and J 4 bases; nucleotides not matched to a gene: 4. CDR3 residues: CSARDRGYEQYF. The CDR3 nucleotides are TGCAGCGCCCGGGACAGGGGATACGAGCAGTACTTC.

The CDR3 DNA sequence: TGTGCCAGCAGCTCCAGGGTAAGCTCCTACAATGAGCAGTTCTTC. Translation: CASSSRVSSYNEQFF. The chain joins TRBV5-4 to TRBJ2-1; D possibly corresponds to TRBD1 (5 bases). The CDR3 sequence is 15 residues long. The germline V and J ends were trimmed by 3 bases and 0 bases, with 10 bases remaining between them. CDR1 is SGHNT, CDR2 YYREEE, per germline (reference sequence).

CDR3 amino acids: CASIERGGAHNEQFF. Here the CDR3 DNA reads TGTGCCAGTATTGAGCGGGGCGGGGCCCACAATGAGCAGTTCTTC. The V gene is TRBV19, the J gene TRBJ2-1, with 7 bases fitting TRBD2. J lost 5 bases, V lost 7 bases, and 11 bases had no gene match. The CDR3 runs to 15 residues. Germline values: CDR1 LNHDA, CDR2 SQIVND (reference sequence).

This chain joins TRBV2 and TRBJ2-3, with 11 bases aligning to TRBD2. CDR3 size: 17 residues. Germline trimming cut 0 bases from V and 2 bases from J; bases unmatched to any gene: 4. The germline V gene has CDR1 SNHLY and CDR2 FYNNEI. The CDR3 reads CASSEALAGGYTDTQYF. The CDR3 coding sequence is TGTGCCAGCAGTGAAGCCCTAGCGGGGGGATACACAGATACGCAGTATTTT.

The chain carries TRBV2 and TRBJ1-4, with D maybe TRBD1 (6 bases). Trimming shortened V by 6 bases and J by 5 bases, and 16 bases separated the two germline ends. The CDR3 is made up of 15 amino acids. Germline assignment: CDR1 SNHLY and CDR2 FYNNEI. Here the CDR3 reads CASRTNGQPNEKLFF. In DNA, the CDR3 is TGTGCCAGCAGGACGAACGGACAGCCAAATGAAAAACTGTTTTTT.

The chain links TRBV23-1 to TRBJ2-7, with D perhaps TRBD2 (6 bases). TRBV23-1 is an open reading frame, and its role is uncertain. V lost 6 bases and J lost 9, with 27 bases in between. CDR3 length: 16 amino acids. The CDR3 DNA is TGCGCCAGCAGACCCAAGCGGGTCCCGTCTCCGTGGGGGCAGTACTTC. It encodes CASRPKRVPSPWGQYF.

The CDR3 here is CASSPQARFEQYF. CDR3 DNA sequence: TGTGCCAGCAGTCCGCAGGCCCGATTCGAGCAGTACTTC. The chain carries TRBV28 and TRBJ2-7; D unresolved. The CDR3 length is 13 residues. The ends were cut back, 5 bases at V and 6 bases at J, with 14 bases in the middle. Per the germline V gene, CDR1 is MDHEN and CDR2 is SYDVKM.

CDR3 nucleotides: TGTGCCAGCAGTCCCGGGATCTATGGCTACACCTTC. Amino acids: CASSPGIYGYTF. The chain has TRBV6-5 and TRBJ1-2; D not certain. The CDR3 covers 12 residues. The germline V and J ends were trimmed by 5 bases and 4 bases, with 8 bases remaining between them. The germline CDR1 and CDR2 sequences are MNHEY and SVGAGI.

The V gene is TRBV7-2, the J gene TRBJ2-1; 8 positions agree with TRBD1. Germline trimming cut 3 bases from V and 5 bases from J; bases unmatched to any gene: 3. This CDR3 is built from 14 residues. Germline V gives CDR1 SGHTA, CDR2 FQGNSA. CDR3 bases: TGTGCCAGCAGCTTCGGACAGGGACACAATGAGCAGTTCTTC. Its protein product is CASSFGQGHNEQFF.

This chain connects TRBV10-3 to TRBJ1-5; TRBD1 aligns across 7 bases. Germline CDR1 ENHRY, CDR2 SYGVKD. Trimming at V came to 1 base and at J to 2 bases, leaving 2 bases not matched to a gene. CDR3 length: 15 residues. CDR3 DNA sequence: TGTGCCATCAGTGAGTTCGGGACAGGCAATCAGCCCCAGCATTTT. Translated: CAISEFGTGNQPQHF.

V and J are TRBV4-3 and TRBJ1-6, with 9 nucleotides matching TRBD1. Germline CDR1 reads LGHNA; CDR2 reads YSLEER. The junction had 6 bases not matched to a gene; V was cut back by 1 base and J by 2 bases. The CDR3 is 18 residues long. The CDR3 loop reads CASSQGRGQGPYNSPLHF. The CDR3 bases are TGCGCCAGCAGCCAAGGTCGGGGACAGGGACCCTATAATTCACCCCTCCACTTT.

DNA for the CDR3: TGTGCCAGCAGCCAGGCAGCCGGGACAAGGGTGGACACTGAAGCTTTCTTT. It encodes CASSQAAGTRVDTEAFF. This rearrangement joins TRBV4-2 to TRBJ1-1; possible D gene TRBD1, 6 bases. Germline CDR1 LGHNA, CDR2 YNFKEQ. Trimming left V 3 bases short and J 3 bases short, with 20 bases between. This CDR3 has 17 amino acids.

The rearrangement uses TRBV9 and TRBJ1-2; tentative D call: TRBD1 (6 bases). The CDR3 has 12 residues. The germline CDR1 and CDR2 sequences are SGDLS and YYNGEE. The ends were cut back, 2 bases at V and 7 bases at J, with 9 bases in the middle. CDR3 coding DNA: TGTGCCAGCAGCGTCCAGGGGTCTGGCTACACCTTC. As protein: CASSVQGSGYTF.

The chain is built from TRBV7-9 and TRBJ1-1; D may be TRBD1 (6 bases). This CDR3 spans 14 amino acids. Between the trimmed V and J ends, which lost 5 bases and 2 bases, there was a span of 12 bases. Germline V gene lookup returns CDR1 SEHNR and CDR2 FQNEAQ (reference sequence). The CDR3, as DNA: TGTGCCAGCAGCCTCACACAGGGTAACACTGAAGCTTTCTTT. It encodes CASSLTQGNTEAFF.

The chain uses TRBV11-2 and TRBJ2-4; 11 bases agree with TRBD1. Trimming took 4 bases from V and 6 from J; bases not matched to a gene: 2. Germline V CDR1 and CDR2: SGHAT, FQNNGV. This CDR3 has 14 amino acids. The CDR3 DNA follows: TGTGCCAGCAGCTCTGGGACAGGGGGAAACATTCAGTACTTC. Translating gives CASSSGTGGNIQYF.

This sequence joins TRBV28 and TRBJ2-7; possible D gene TRBD1, 5 bases. This CDR3 contains 14 residues. V was clipped by 6 bases and J by 3 bases, with 15 bases between them. Germline values: CDR1 MDHEN, CDR2 SYDVKM. CDR3 protein: CASSSTDSLYEQYF. CDR3 bases: TGTGCCAGCAGCTCGACAGATTCGCTCTACGAGCAGTACTTC. The variable domain in full, completed from reference TRBV28 and TRBJ2-7, reads DVKVTQSSRYLVKRTGEKVFLECVQDMDHENMFWYRQDPGLGLRLIYFSYDVKMKEKGDIPEGYSVSREKKERFSLILESASTNQTSMYLCASSSTDSLYEQYFGPGTRLTVT.

The CDR3 loop reads CASSPLRESTDTQYF. The CDR3, as DNA: TGTGCCAGCAGTCCCCTGCGGGAAAGCACAGATACGCAGTATTTT. This sequence joins TRBV6-6 and TRBJ2-3, with D tentatively TRBD2 (6 bases). The V gene lost 5 bases and the J gene lost 0 bases, with 12 bases spanning the gap. This CDR3 comprises 15 residues. CDR1 is MNHNY and CDR2 is SVGAGI in the germline V gene (reference sequence).

This rearrangement joins TRBV19 to TRBJ1-5, with D possibly TRBD1 on 5 matching bases. This CDR3 is built from 15 residues. Trimming left V 7 bases short and J 2 bases short, with 15 bases between. CDR1 is LNHDA, CDR2 SQIVND, per germline (reference sequence). The CDR3 DNA reads as TGTGCCAGTATTTTATCCAGGGTGGGCAATCAGCCCCAGCATTTT. Its translation: CASILSRVGNQPQHF.